Shown below are 21 T cell receptor beta chains from a single sample sequenced in a study of identical twins. TCRdb fed the 5' RACE reads into MiXCR, producing one record per CDR3 protein. The sample lists about 240,000 distinct CDR3 sequences; approximately 7.3% were seen once. In addition, the sample was reused for a study of yellow fever vaccine responses in identical twins.

Input material: CD8+ T cells sorted from blood. These receptors all stem from a woman between 18 and 29 years old in good health.

Regarding this clonotype: The junction departs from germline at one end; a sequencing error may be responsible. Written as DNA, the CDR3 is TGTGCCAGCAATTTAAAGGGACAGAATCAGCCCCAGCATTTT. This sequence encodes CASNLKGQNQPQHF. This rearrangement joins TRBV27 to TRBJ1-5, with TRBD1 matching 7 bases. Germline V gene sequence: CDR1 MNHEY, CDR2 SMNVEV (reference sequence). The CDR3 runs to 14 residues.

This clonotype was observed a handful of times. The chain joins TRBV27 to TRBJ1-2; D perhaps matches TRBD1 (5 bases). Per the germline V gene, CDR1 is MNHEY and CDR2 is SMNVEV (reference sequence). CDR3 size: 13 residues. Trimming pared 3 bases from V and 2 bases from J, leaving 7 bases between. The CDR3 is CASSFRGNYGYTF. The CDR3 DNA reads TGTGCCAGCAGTTTCCGGGGGAACTATGGCTACACCTTC.

This clonotype was recorded a few times. The chain combines TRBV19 with TRBJ1-5, with D hard to call. Germline CDR1 and CDR2: LNHDA and SQIVND (reference sequence). The V and J ends lost 3 bases and 3 bases respectively, with 9 bases between them. The CDR3 runs 14 residues. Written as DNA, the CDR3 is TGTGCCAGTAGTATGCCGGCAGACAATCAGCCCCAGCATTTT. It encodes CASSMPADNQPQHF.

CDR3 protein: CASSRQDYNEQFF. The DNA for the CDR3 is TGTGCCAGCAGCCGACAGGACTACAATGAGCAGTTCTTC. The chain couples TRBV7-8 to TRBJ2-1; perhaps TRBD1 as D (6 bases). The CDR3 runs to 13 residues. Trimming left V 5 bases short and J 3 bases short, with 8 bases between. Germline-derived CDR1 and CDR2 are SGHVS and FQNEAQ. The full variable domain, in which reference TRBV7-8 and TRBJ2-1 provide the parts outside the CDR3, is GAGVSQSPRYKVAKRGQDVALRCDPISGHVSLFWYQQALGQGPEFLTYFQNEAQLDKSGLPSDRFFAERPEGSVSTLKIQRTQQEDSAVYLCASSRQDYNEQFFGPGTRLTVL.

The chain has TRBV7-8 and TRBJ2-7; D possibly uses TRBD1 or TRBD2 (5 bases each). Between the trimmed V and J ends, which lost 1 base and 2 bases, there was a span of 9 bases. Germline assignment: CDR1 SGHVS and CDR2 FQNEAQ. The CDR3 spans 14 residues. The CDR3 loop is CASSLGGTTYEQYV. The CDR3 coding sequence is TGTGCCAGCAGCTTAGGGGGGACGACCTACGAGCAGTACGTC.

The CDR3 reads CASSALDTNPLEQYF. For the CDR3, the DNA is TGTGCCAGCAGTGCCTTGGACACTAATCCTCTCGAGCAGTACTTC. V gene TRBV25-1 combines with J gene TRBJ2-7; possibly TRBD1 for D (5 bases). The CDR3 covers 15 residues. Germline V gene data show CDR1 as MGHDK and CDR2 as SYGVNS. Trimming shortened V by 4 bases and J by 6 bases, and 19 bases separated the two germline ends.

The chain carries TRBV13 and TRBJ2-3; a weak D match, TRBD2 (6 bases). The germline V gene encodes CDR1 PRHDT and CDR2 FYEKMQ (reference sequence). Trimming removed 7 bases at V and 6 bases at J, with 20 bases between. The CDR3 is 15 amino acids. Here the CDR3 DNA reads TGTGCCAGCAACGACGGGACTCTCTATCTGGATACGCAGTATTTT. As protein: CASNDGTLYLDTQYF.

The sample holds many counts of this clonotype. This chain links TRBV21-1 with TRBJ1-5. TRBV21-1 corresponds to a pseudogene. The CDR3 loop spans 15 amino acids. The chain's CDR3 is CASSKGSSSNQPQHF. The CDR3 nucleotides read TGTGCCAGCAGCAAGGGGTCGAGTAGCAATCAGCCCCAGCATTTT.

This clonotype has a count of ten or more. The rearrangement uses TRBV7-2 and TRBJ1-3; D not resolved. V was pared by 4 bases and J by 5 bases, with 15 bases between. This CDR3 has 15 residues. Germline V CDR1 and CDR2: SGHTA, FQGNSA. This CDR3 reads CASSSLTDWRNTIYF. Written as DNA, the CDR3 is TGTGCCAGCAGCTCCTTGACTGATTGGAGAAACACCATATATTTT.

In this sample, this clonotype turned up a few times. DNA for the CDR3: TGTGCCAGCAGCCAAGATAGGAGCGGGAGCGGAGATACGCAGTATTTT. Translated: CASSQDRSGSGDTQYF. This chain connects TRBV14 to TRBJ2-3; 8 nucleotides match TRBD2. V shed 0 bases and J 5 bases; nucleotides not matched to a gene: 7. Per the germline V gene, CDR1 is SGHDN and CDR2 is FVKESK. The CDR3 spans 16 residues.

This chain connects TRBV23-1 to TRBJ2-7; D gene ambiguous. TRBV23-1 is filed as an ORF, its function uncertain. Trimming removed 0 bases at V and 6 bases at J, with 3 bases between. The CDR3 spans 11 residues. DNA of the CDR3: TGCGCCAGCAGTCAATCCACCGAGCAGTACTTC. This gives the protein CASSQSTEQYF.

The CDR3 is CASTRLAGLPTSTDTQYF. CDR3 DNA: TGTGCCAGCACGAGACTAGCGGGATTACCAACTAGCACAGATACGCAGTATTTT. J is TRBJ2-3 and V is TRBV21-1; the D segment call TRBD2 is taken from the table without a DNA check. TRBV21-1 is termed a pseudogene. The CDR3 spans 18 residues.

The V call is TRBV2, the J call TRBJ2-3; TRBD2 is a possible D gene (5 bases). CDR1 is SNHLY, CDR2 FYNNEI, per germline. The CDR3 is made up of 15 amino acids. V was pared by 8 bases and J by 1 base, with 16 bases between. DNA for the CDR3: TGTGCCAGCGCCTCACGAGAGGGTCGCACAGATACGCAGTATTTT. Its protein product is CASASREGRTDTQYF. The full variable domain, rest sourced from reference TRBV2 and TRBJ2-3, is EPEVTQTPSHQVTQMGQEVILRCVPISNHLYFYWYRQILGQKVEFLVSFYNNEISEKSEIFDDQFSVERPDGSNFTLKIRSTKLEDSAMYFCASASREGRTDTQYFGPGTRLTVL.

This clonotype appeared many times. The rearrangement joins TRBV2 to TRBJ1-3; 9 positions agree with TRBD1. This CDR3 is 17 amino acids long. Germline V gene data show CDR1 as SNHLY and CDR2 as FYNNEI. V trimming: 0 bases; J trimming: 3 bases; junction bases outside the gene matches: 6. The CDR3 is CASSEATDRGGGNTIYF. The CDR3 DNA is TGTGCCAGCAGTGAAGCGACGGACAGGGGAGGTGGAAACACCATATATTTT.

V usage is TRBV9 and J usage is TRBJ2-1; 8 positions agree with TRBD2. The CDR3 runs 14 residues. Trimming took 4 bases from V and 12 from J; bases not matched to a gene: 12. Germline CDR1 SGDLS, CDR2 YYNGEE. DNA for the CDR3: TGTGCCAGCAGCTTCGGGGGGGAGGGTTCAGGGCAGTTCTTC. As protein: CASSFGGEGSGQFF.

This clonotype has a count of ten or more. The chain combines TRBV29-1 with TRBJ1-1, with D possibly being TRBD1 (6 bases). Between the trimmed V and J ends, which lost 5 bases and 6 bases, there was a span of 13 bases. The CDR3 length is 12 residues. Germline CDR1 and CDR2: SQVTM and ANQGSEA. In DNA, the CDR3 is TGCAGCGTTCTACAGGGAGGTGCTGAAGCTTTCTTT. Translating it yields CSVLQGGAEAFF.

This clonotype was seen more than once but under ten times. V and J are TRBV4-2 and TRBJ2-2, with 8 bases identical to TRBD2. Germline loops: CDR1 LGHNA, CDR2 YNFKEQ. The junction had 5 bases not matched to a gene; V was cut back by 1 base and J by 4 bases. CDR3 length equals 16 residues. The CDR3 region has the DNA TGTGCCAGCAGCCAAGCCCAGCGGGAGTCCACCGGGGAGCTGTTTTTT. Its protein is CASSQAQRESTGELFF.

This clonotype was found a few times. The CDR3 coding sequence is TGTGCCAGCAGTTACGGGTCGGGGGTTGAAGCTTTCTTT. This encodes CASSYGSGVEAFF. The rearrangement joins TRBV6-5 to TRBJ1-1, with a possible D match to TRBD1 (5 bases). The CDR3 length is 13 residues. V was shortened by 2 bases and J by 7 bases, with 11 bases between the two germline ends. Per germline, CDR1 MNHEY and CDR2 SVGAGI.

This clonotype has only a few counts. The V and J genes are TRBV4-1 and TRBJ2-2, with 7 positions matching TRBD1. Germline assignment: CDR1 MGHRA and CDR2 YSYEKL. After removal of 4 bases from V and 3 bases from J, the junction contained 2 bases not matched to a gene. This CDR3 is built from 14 residues. CDR3 residues: CASSPTGDTGELFF. The DNA for the CDR3 is TGCGCCAGCAGCCCTACAGGGGACACCGGGGAGCTGTTTTTT.

This clonotype showed up many times. This rearrangement joins TRBV28 to TRBJ1-2, with a weak D call TRBD1 (6 bases). The CDR3 consists of 15 residues. Germline CDR1 and CDR2: MDHEN and SYDVKM. V gave up 3 bases and J gave up 6 bases, with 17 bases separating them. CDR3 sequence: CASSLGLSRGNGYTF. The CDR3 DNA sequence: TGTGCCAGCAGTTTGGGACTTTCAAGGGGGAATGGCTACACCTTC.

This clonotype showed up just a few times. The V gene is TRBV6-5, the J gene TRBJ1-6; no clear D. Trimming cost V 4 bases and J 8 bases, with 9 bases left between them. The CDR3 runs to 13 residues. Germline CDR1 is MNHEY and CDR2 is SVGAGI. CDR3 nucleotide sequence: TGTGCCAGCAGTTCAGGACCCTATTCACCCCTCCACTTT. This translates into CASSSGPYSPLHF.